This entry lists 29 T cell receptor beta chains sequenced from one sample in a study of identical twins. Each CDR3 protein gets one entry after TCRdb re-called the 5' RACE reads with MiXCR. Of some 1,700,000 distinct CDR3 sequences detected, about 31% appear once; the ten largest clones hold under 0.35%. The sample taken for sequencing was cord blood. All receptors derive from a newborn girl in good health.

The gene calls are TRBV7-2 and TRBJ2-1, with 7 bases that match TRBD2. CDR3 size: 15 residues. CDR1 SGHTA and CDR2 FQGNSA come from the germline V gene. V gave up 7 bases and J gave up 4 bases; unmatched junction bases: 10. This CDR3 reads CASTRRAGVYNEQFF. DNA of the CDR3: TGTGCCAGCACCAGAAGGGCGGGAGTTTACAATGAGCAGTTCTTC.

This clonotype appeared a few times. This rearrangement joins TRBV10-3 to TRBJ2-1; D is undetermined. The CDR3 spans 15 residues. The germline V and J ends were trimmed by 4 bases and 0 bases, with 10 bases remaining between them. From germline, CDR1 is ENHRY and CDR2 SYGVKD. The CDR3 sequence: CAISGDASSYNEQFF. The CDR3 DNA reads TGTGCCATCAGTGGAGACGCGAGCTCCTACAATGAGCAGTTCTTC.

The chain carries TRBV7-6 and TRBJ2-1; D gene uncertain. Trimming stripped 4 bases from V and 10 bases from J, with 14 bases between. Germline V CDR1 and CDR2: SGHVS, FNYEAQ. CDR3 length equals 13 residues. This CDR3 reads CASSSPRWSEQFF. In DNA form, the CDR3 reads TGTGCCAGCAGCTCCCCGCGCTGGAGCGAGCAGTTCTTC.

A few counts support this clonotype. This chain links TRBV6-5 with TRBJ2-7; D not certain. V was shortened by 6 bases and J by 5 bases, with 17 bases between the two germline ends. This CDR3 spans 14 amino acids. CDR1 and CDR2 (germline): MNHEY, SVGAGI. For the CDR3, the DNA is TGTGCCAGCAGACCAAATGACACTCAGGACGAGCAGTACTTC. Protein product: CASRPNDTQDEQYF.

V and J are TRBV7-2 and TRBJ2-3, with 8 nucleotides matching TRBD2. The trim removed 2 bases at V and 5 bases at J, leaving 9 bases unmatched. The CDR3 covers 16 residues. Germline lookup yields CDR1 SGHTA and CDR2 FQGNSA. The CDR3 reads CASSLNSGGVGDTQYF. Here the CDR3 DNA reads TGTGCCAGCAGCTTAAACTCGGGAGGGGTGGGAGATACGCAGTATTTT. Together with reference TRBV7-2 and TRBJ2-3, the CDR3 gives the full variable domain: GAGVSQSPSNKVTEKGKDVELRCDPISGHTALYWYRQSLGQGLEFLIYFQGNSAPDKSGLPSDRFSAERTGGSVSTLTIQRTQQEDSAVYLCASSLNSGGVGDTQYFGPGTRLTVL.

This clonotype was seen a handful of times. This CDR3 is CASSGARLAKNEQFF. CDR3 in DNA: TGCGCCAGCAGCGGGGCAAGGCTAGCGAAGAATGAGCAGTTCTTC. The chain is built from TRBV5-1 and TRBJ2-1; TRBD2 is a possible D gene (6 bases). V shed 4 bases and J shed 7 bases, with 18 bases lying between them. The germline gives CDR1 SGHRS, CDR2 YFSETQ. The CDR3 covers 15 residues.

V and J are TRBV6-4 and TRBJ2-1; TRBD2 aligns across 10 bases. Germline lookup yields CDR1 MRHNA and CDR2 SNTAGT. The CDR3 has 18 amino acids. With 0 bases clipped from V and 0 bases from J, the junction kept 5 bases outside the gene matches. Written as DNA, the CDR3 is TGTGCCAGCAGTGACTCGGCTAGCGGGAGCCTCTCCTACAATGAGCAGTTCTTC. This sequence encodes CASSDSASGSLSYNEQFF.

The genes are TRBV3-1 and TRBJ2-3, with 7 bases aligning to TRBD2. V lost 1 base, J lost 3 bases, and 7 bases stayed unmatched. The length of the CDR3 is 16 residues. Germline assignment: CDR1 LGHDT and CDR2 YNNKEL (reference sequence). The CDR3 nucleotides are TGTGCCAGCAGCCAAGTTGCGGGAGCTGTAACAGATACGCAGTATTTT. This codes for CASSQVAGAVTDTQYF.

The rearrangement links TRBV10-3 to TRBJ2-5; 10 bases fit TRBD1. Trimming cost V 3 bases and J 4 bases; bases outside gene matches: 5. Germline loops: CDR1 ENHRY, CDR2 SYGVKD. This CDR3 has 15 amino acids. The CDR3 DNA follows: TGTGCCATCAGTGACCCCGGGACAGGGGTAGAGACCCAGTACTTC. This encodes CAISDPGTGVETQYF.

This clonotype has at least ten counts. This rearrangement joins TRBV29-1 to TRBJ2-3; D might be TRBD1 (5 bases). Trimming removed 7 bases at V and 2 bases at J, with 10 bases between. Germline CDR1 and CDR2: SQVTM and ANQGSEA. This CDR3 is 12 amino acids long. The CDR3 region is CSEGPTTDTQYF. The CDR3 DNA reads TGCAGCGAGGGGCCAACCACAGATACGCAGTATTTT.

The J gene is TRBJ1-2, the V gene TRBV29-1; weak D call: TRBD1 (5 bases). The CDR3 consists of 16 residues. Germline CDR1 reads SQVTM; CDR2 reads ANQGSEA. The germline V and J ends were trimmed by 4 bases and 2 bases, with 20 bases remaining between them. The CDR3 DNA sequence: TGCAGCGTTGCCCCACGACACTCGACAGAGAACTATGGCTACACCTTC. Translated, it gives CSVAPRHSTENYGYTF.

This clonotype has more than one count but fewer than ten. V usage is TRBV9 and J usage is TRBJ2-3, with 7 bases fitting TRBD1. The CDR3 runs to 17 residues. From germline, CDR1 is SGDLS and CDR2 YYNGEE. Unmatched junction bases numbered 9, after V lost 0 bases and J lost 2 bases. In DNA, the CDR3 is TGTGCCAGCAGCGTAGGATACAGGGGTCGGAACACAGATACGCAGTATTTT. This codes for CASSVGYRGRNTDTQYF.

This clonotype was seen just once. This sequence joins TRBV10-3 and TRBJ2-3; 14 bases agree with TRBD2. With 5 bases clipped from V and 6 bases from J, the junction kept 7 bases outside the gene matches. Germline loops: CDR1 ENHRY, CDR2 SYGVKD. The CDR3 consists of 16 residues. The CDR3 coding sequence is TGTGCCATCAGTCCCGGGACTAGCGGGAGAGGGGATACGCAGTATTTT. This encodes CAISPGTSGRGDTQYF.

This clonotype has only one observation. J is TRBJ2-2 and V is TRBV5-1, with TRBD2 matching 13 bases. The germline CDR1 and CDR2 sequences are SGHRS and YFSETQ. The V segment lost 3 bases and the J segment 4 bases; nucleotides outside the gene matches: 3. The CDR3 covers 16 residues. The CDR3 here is CASSSTSGGATGELFF. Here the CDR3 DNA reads TGCGCCAGCAGCTCTACTAGCGGGGGGGCCACCGGGGAGCTGTTTTTT.

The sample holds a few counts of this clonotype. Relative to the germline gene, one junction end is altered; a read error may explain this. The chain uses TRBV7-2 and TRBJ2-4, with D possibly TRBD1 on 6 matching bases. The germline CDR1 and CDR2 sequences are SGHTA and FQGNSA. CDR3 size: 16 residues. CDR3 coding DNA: TGTGCCAGCACCTTAACTGGGACATCCCTTCTGGGAGAGCAGTACTTC. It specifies CASTLTGTSLLGEQYF.

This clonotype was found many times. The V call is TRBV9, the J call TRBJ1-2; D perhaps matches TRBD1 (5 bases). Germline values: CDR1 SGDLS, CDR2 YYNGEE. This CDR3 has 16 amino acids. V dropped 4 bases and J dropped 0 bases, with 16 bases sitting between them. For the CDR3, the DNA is TGTGCCAGCAGCCTCAGGCCCGACAGACCTAACTATGGCTACACCTTC. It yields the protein CASSLRPDRPNYGYTF.

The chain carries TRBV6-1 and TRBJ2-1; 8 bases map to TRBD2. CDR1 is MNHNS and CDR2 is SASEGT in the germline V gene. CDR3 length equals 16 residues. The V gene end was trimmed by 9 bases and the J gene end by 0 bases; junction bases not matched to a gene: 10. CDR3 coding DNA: TGTGCCAGAATGCTCCACGGGGGGGTCTCCTACAATGAGCAGTTCTTC. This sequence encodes CARMLHGGVSYNEQFF.

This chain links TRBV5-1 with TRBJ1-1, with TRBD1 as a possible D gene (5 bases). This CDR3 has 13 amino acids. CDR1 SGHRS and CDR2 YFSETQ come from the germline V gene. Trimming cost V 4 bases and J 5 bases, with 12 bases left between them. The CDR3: CASSTGLATEAFF. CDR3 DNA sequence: TGCGCCAGCAGCACAGGACTGGCTACTGAAGCTTTCTTT.

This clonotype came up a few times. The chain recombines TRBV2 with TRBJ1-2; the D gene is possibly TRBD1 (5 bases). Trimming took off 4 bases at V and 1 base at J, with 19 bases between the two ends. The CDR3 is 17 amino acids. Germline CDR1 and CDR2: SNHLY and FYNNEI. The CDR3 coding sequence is TGTGCCAGCAGTGCGACAGAGGTCGGCCCTTTTAACTATGGCTACACCTTC. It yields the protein CASSATEVGPFNYGYTF.

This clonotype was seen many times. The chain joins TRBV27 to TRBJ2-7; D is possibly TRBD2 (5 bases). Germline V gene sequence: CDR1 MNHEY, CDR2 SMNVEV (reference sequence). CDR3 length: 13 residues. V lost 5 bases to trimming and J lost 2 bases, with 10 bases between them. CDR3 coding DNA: TGTGCCAGCAGTCGAGGAGGAGCCTACGAGCAGTACTTC. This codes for CASSRGGAYEQYF.

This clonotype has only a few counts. The CDR3 loop is CASSLSGGHYNEQFF. CDR3 nucleotide sequence: TGTGCCAGCAGCTTAAGCGGGGGGCATTACAATGAGCAGTTCTTC. The chain is built from TRBV7-2 and TRBJ2-1, with 9 bases fitting TRBD2. Trimming removed 2 bases from V and 4 bases from J; junction bases left unmatched: 3. The germline V gene has CDR1 SGHTA and CDR2 FQGNSA. This CDR3 is built from 15 residues. Full variable domain (rest looked up from reference TRBV7-2 and TRBJ2-1): GAGVSQSPSNKVTEKGKDVELRCDPISGHTALYWYRQSLGQGLEFLIYFQGNSAPDKSGLPSDRFSAERTGGSVSTLTIQRTQQEDSAVYLCASSLSGGHYNEQFFGPGTRLTVL.

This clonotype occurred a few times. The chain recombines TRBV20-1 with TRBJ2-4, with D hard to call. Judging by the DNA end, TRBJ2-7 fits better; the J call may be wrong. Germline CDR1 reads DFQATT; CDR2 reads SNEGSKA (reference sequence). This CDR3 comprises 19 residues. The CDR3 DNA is TGCAGTGCGAGCCGGAGACTCACAATCCATGGTAAAGCACATTACGAGCAGTACTTC. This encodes CSASRRLTIHGKAHYEQYF.

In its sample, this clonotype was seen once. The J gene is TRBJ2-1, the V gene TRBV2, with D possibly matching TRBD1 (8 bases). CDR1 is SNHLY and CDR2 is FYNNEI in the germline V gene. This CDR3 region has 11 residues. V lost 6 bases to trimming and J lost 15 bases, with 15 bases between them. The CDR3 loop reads CASSGYRGGFF. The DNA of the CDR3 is TGTGCCAGCAGCGGCTACAGGGGGGGGTTCTTC.

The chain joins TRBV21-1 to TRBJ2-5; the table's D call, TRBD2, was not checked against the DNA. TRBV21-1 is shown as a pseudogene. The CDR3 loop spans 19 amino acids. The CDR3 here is CASPAWIIRFGPLQETQYF. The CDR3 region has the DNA TGCGCCAGCCCAGCCTGGATCATCCGATTTGGCCCTTTACAAGAGACCCAGTACTTC.

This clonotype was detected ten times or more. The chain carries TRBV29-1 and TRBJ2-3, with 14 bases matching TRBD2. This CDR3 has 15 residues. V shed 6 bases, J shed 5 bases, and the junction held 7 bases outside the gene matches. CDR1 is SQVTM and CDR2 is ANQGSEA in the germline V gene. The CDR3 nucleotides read TGCAGCGTGCGACTAGCGGGAGGGCCTGGAGATACGCAGTATTTT. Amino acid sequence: CSVRLAGGPGDTQYF.

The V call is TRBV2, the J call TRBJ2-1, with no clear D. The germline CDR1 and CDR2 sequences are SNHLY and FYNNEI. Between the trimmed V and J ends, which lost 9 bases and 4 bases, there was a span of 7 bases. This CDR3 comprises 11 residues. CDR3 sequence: CARVGYNEQFF. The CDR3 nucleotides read TGTGCCAGGGTGGGGTACAATGAGCAGTTCTTC.

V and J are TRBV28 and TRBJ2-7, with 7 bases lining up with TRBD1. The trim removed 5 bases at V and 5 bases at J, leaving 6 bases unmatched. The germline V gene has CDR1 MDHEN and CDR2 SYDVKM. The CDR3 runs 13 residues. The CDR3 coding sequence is TGTGCCAGCAGTGTGAAGGGGGCGGACGAGCAGTACTTC. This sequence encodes CASSVKGADEQYF.

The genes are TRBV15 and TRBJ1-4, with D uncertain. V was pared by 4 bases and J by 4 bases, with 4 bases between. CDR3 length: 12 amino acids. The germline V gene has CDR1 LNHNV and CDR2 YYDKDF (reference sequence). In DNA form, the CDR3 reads TGTGCCACCAGCACCAATAATGAAAAACTGTTTTTT. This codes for CATSTNNEKLFF.

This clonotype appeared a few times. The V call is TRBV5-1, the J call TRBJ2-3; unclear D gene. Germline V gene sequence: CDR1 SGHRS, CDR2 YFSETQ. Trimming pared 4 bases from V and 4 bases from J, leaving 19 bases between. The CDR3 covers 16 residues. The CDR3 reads CASSKTDPPTPDTQYF. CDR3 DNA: TGCGCCAGCAGCAAGACGGACCCCCCGACACCAGATACGCAGTATTTT.